The clone carrying this TCR beta chain was found a few times. Its antigen is still unknown. The TCR beta cDNA libraries carried unique molecular identifiers. MiXCR, run by TCRdb on the PCR reads, gives a single entry per CDR3 protein. The profile covers approximately 570,000 distinct CDR3 sequences, with about 44% appearing a single time and about 1.5% taken by the ten largest. CDR3 length: 14 residues. The germline V gene has CDR1 SGHVS and CDR2 FQNEAQ. Trimming shortened V by 5 bases and J by 4 bases, and 11 bases separated the two germline ends. This sample stems from a study of post-analysis software for immune sequencing data. The wider study: Relapsing-remitting, secondary progressive and progressive-relapsing forms of multiple sclerosis all featured among disease courses. General study points: A handful of TRBV segments (TRBV5-6, TRBV5-1 and TRBV20-1 among them) occurred more frequently in patients than in controls.

Sequenced material: blood. The clonotype originates from a girl aged 5-17 years with multiple sclerosis. The chain combines TRBV7-8 with TRBJ2-2; possible D gene TRBD1, 6 bases. In DNA form, the CDR3 reads TGTGCCAGCAGCGTGACAGGCTTCACCGGGGAGCTGTTTTTT. Its translation is CASSVTGFTGELFF. The whole variable domain, remainder taken from reference TRBV7-8 and TRBJ2-2, is GAGVSQSPRYKVAKRGQDVALRCDPISGHVSLFWYQQALGQGPEFLTYFQNEAQLDKSGLPSDRFFAERPEGSVSTLKIQRTQQEDSAVYLCASSVTGFTGELFFGEGSRLTVL.